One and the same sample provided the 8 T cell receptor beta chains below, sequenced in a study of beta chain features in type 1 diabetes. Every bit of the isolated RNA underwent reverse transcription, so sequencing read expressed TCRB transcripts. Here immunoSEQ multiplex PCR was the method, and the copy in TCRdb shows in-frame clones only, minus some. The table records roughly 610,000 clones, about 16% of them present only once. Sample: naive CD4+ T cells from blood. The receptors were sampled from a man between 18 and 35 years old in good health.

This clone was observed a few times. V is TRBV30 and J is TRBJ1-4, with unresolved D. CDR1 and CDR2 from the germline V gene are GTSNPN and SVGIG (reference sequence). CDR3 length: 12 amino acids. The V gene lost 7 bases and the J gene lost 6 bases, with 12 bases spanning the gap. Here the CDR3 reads CALLLWDEKLFF. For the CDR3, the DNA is TGTGCCTTACTCCTGTGGGATGAAAAACTGTTTTTT.

The CDR3 nucleotides read TGCAGCGTTGAAGGGGATAGGGGCACTGAAGCTTTCTTT. Protein sequence: CSVEGDRGTEAFF. The V gene is TRBV29-1, the J gene TRBJ1-1, with D possibly matching TRBD1 (5 bases). Germline CDR1 is SQVTM and CDR2 is ANQGSEA. V lost 1 base and J lost 4, with 10 bases in between. The length of the CDR3 is 13 residues.

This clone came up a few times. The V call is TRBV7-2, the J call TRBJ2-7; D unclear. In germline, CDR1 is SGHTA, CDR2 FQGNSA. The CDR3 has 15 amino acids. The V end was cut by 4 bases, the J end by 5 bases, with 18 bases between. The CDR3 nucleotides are TGTGCCAGCAGCTCCTCTACGACGCTGGGGAACGAGCAGTACTTC. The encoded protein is CASSSSTTLGNEQYF.

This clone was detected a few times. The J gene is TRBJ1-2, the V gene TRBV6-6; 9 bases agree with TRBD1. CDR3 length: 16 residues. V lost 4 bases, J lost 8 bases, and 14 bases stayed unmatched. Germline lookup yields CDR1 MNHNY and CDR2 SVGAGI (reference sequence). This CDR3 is CASSSLNRDREYGYTF. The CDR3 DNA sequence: TGTGCCAGCAGTTCCCTCAATCGGGACAGGGAATACGGCTACACCTTC.

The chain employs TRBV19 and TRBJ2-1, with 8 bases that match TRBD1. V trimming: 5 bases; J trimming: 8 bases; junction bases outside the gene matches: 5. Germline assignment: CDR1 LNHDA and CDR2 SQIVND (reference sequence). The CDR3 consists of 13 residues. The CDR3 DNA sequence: TGTGCCAGTAGTGTCAACAGGGGGGATGAGCAGTTCTTC. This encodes CASSVNRGDEQFF. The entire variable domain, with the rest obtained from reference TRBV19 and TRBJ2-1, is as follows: DGGITQSPKYLFRKEGQNVTLSCEQNLNHDAMYWYRQDPGQGLRLIYYSQIVNDFQKGDIAEGYSVSREKKESFPLTVTSAQKNPTAFYLCASSVNRGDEQFFGPGTRLTVL.

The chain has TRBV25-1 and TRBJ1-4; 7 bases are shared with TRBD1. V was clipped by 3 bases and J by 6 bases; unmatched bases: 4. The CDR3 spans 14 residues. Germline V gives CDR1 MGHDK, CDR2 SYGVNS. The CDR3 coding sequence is TGTGCCAGCAGTGACCCCGGGACAGATGAAAAACTGTTTTTT. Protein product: CASSDPGTDEKLFF.

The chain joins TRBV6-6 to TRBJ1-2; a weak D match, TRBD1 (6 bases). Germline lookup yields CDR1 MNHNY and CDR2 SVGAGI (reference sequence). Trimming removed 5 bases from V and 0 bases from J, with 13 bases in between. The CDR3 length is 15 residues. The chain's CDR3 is CASSNTGSSNYGYTF. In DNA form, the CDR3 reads TGTGCCAGCAGTAATACAGGGTCATCTAACTATGGCTACACCTTC.

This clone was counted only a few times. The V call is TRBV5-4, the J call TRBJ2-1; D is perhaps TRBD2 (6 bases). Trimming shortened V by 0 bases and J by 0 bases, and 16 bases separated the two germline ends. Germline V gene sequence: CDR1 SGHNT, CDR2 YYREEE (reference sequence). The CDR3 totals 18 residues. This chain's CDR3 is CASSLAMGRRGSYNEQFF. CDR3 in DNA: TGTGCCAGCAGCTTGGCCATGGGGCGGAGGGGCTCCTACAATGAGCAGTTCTTC.